These T cell receptor beta chains were read from a single sample in a study of CD8 T cells in Susac syndrome. TCRdb ran MiXCR on the immunoSEQ multiplex PCR reads and lists one entry per CDR3 protein. The sample has about 150,000 distinct CDR3 sequences, around 95% seen once. Sequencing input: CD8+ T cells from PBMCs. All receptors derive from a human donor with multiple sclerosis. Both conserved end residues are part of each CDR3. The order of the fields is D gene, clone size, CDR3 length, V gene, J gene, CDR3 protein, CDR3 DNA. A D gene is named only where the DNA matches it firmly. The size entry is marked missing in some rows and otherwise reads once, few, many or a size class.

-	-	15	TRBV3-1	TRBJ1-4	CASSPMIGINEKLFF	TGTGCCAGCAGCCCTATGATAGGGATTAATGAAAAACTGTTTTTT
TRBD1	-	15	TRBV3-1	TRBJ1-3	CASSRRPGQLNTIYF	TGTGCCAGCAGCAGAAGACCGGGACAGCTGAACACCATATATTTT
-	-	16	TRBV6-2/TRBV6-3	TRBJ2-7	CASRRDPQRIAYEQYF	TGTGCCAGCAGGCGGGACCCACAAAGGATAGCCTACGAGCAGTACTTC
-	-	16	TRBV4-1	TRBJ1-6	CASSLIRSSYNSPLHF	TGCGCCAGCAGCCTGATCAGGAGCTCCTATAATTCACCCCTCCACTTT
TRBD2	-	17	TRBV18	TRBJ2-1	CASSPRDSGDNYNEQFF	TGTGCCAGCTCACCACGGGATAGCGGGGACAACTACAATGAGCAGTTCTTC
TRBD1	-	16	TRBV6-2/TRBV6-3	TRBJ2-3	CASSPRPGQGTDTQYF	TGTGCCAGCAGTCCCCGACCGGGACAGGGAACAGATACGCAGTATTTT
TRBD1	-	14	TRBV4-3	TRBJ1-1	CASSQDWQGAEAFF	TGCGCCAGCAGCCAAGATTGGCAGGGGGCTGAAGCTTTCTTT
TRBD1	-	17	TRBV4-1	TRBJ2-6	CASSRPTTGNGANVLTF	TGCGCCAGCAGCCGACCGACGACAGGGAATGGGGCCAACGTCCTGACTTTC
-	-	16	TRBV29-1	TRBJ2-6	CSVEDSTSSGANVLTF	TGCAGCGTTGAGGACAGCACCAGCTCTGGGGCCAACGTCCTGACTTTC
TRBD1	-	16	TRBV9	TRBJ2-1	CASSVTARTGNNEQFF	TGTGCCAGCAGCGTAACTGCCCGGACAGGGAATAATGAGCAGTTCTTC
TRBD1	-	13	TRBV27	TRBJ2-7	CASSKGGPFEQYF	TGTGCCAGCAGTAAAGGGGGCCCCTTCGAGCAGTACTTC
TRBD1	-	17	TRBV11-1	TRBJ2-3	CASSPKLGQGNTDTQYF	TGTGCCAGCAGCCCAAAACTGGGACAGGGGAACACAGATACGCAGTATTTT
TRBD2	-	19	TRBV20-1	TRBJ2-1	CSARDGLAGGQSSYNEQFF	TGCAGTGCTAGAGATGGCCTAGCGGGGGGTCAGAGCTCCTACAATGAGCAGTTCTTC
-	-	11	TRBV19	TRBJ1-4	CASRTGEKLFF	TGTGCCAGTAGGACGGGGGAAAAACTGTTTTTT
-	-	15	TRBV19	TRBJ1-2	CASSIAGGDGYGYTF	TGTGCCAGTAGTATAGCGGGCGGGGACGGCTATGGCTACACCTTC
-	-	13	TRBV30	TRBJ1-1	CAWSIGVGTEAFF	TGTGCCTGGAGTATCGGGGTGGGCACTGAAGCTTTCTTT
-	once	14	TRBV28	TRBJ1-6	CASKPGLLNSPLHF	TGTGCCAGCAAGCCAGGGTTACTGAATTCACCCCTCCACTTT
-	-	13	TRBV9	TRBJ2-3	CASSPGQSDTQYF	TGTGCCAGCAGCCCAGGTCAGAGCGATACGCAGTATTTT
-	-	10	TRBV10-3	TRBJ2-7	CAMGRYEQYF	TGTGCCATGGGGCGCTACGAGCAGTACTTC
-	-	12	TRBV20-1	TRBJ2-7	CSAPGTLNEQYF	TGCAGTGCCCCCGGGACTCTAAACGAGCAGTACTTC
-	-	12	TRBV28	TRBJ1-2	CASSFSIYGYTF	TGTGCCAGCAGTTTTTCCATCTATGGCTACACCTTC
-	-	17	TRBV15	TRBJ2-6	CATSRDREGSGANVLTF	TGTGCCACCAGCAGAGATCGTGAGGGTTCTGGGGCCAACGTCCTGACTTTC
TRBD1	few	14	TRBV30	TRBJ2-7	CAWSAGTGTYEQYF	TGTGCCTGGAGCGCCGGGACAGGTACCTACGAGCAGTACTTC
TRBD1	-	14	TRBV27	TRBJ2-7	CASSFRTGPGEQYF	TGTGCCAGCAGTTTTAGGACAGGGCCGGGGGAGCAGTACTTC
-	-	12	TRBV6-6	TRBJ2-2	CASSYGAGELFF	TGTGCCAGCAGTTATGGTGCCGGGGAGCTGTTTTTT
-	once	12	TRBV5-6	TRBJ2-6	CASSAGANVLTF	TGTGCCAGCAGCGCTGGGGCCAACGTCCTGACTTTC
-	-	16	TRBV5-1	TRBJ2-3	CASSPWPDVLSDTQYF	TGCGCCAGCAGTCCGTGGCCCGATGTTCTATCAGATACGCAGTATTTT
TRBD1	-	15	TRBV10-3	TRBJ2-7	CAISELWDRQYEQYF	TGTGCCATCAGTGAACTGTGGGACAGGCAGTACGAGCAGTACTTC
-	-	12	TRBV6-2/TRBV6-3	TRBJ2-1	CATMPSYNEQFF	TGTGCCACCATGCCCTCCTACAATGAGCAGTTCTTC
-	-	15	TRBV15	TRBJ1-1	CATSRVAAANTEAFF	TGTGCCACCAGCAGAGTGGCGGCGGCCAACACTGAAGCTTTCTTT
-	-	15	TRBV7-8	TRBJ2-5	CASRLAYPPGETQYF	TGTGCCAGCAGACTCGCTTACCCCCCGGGAGAGACCCAGTACTTC
-	few	13	TRBV2	TRBJ1-1	CASSWTVNTEAFF	TGTGCCAGCAGTTGGACTGTGAACACTGAAGCTTTCTTT
-	-	17	TRBV3-1	TRBJ1-3	CASSQDITIFSGNTIYF	TGTGCCAGCAGCCAAGATATTACCATCTTCTCTGGAAACACCATATATTTT
-	once	14	TRBV30	TRBJ1-3	CASFGEHSGNTIYF	TGTGCCTCCTTTGGGGAGCACTCTGGAAACACCATATATTTT
-	once	16	TRBV9	TRBJ2-5	CASSAYDRILQETQYF	TGTGCCAGCAGTGCCTACGACAGGATTCTGCAAGAGACCCAGTACTTC
-	-	14	TRBV6-5	TRBJ1-2	CASSRFRGTYGYTF	TGTGCCAGCAGCCGCTTCCGGGGGACCTATGGCTACACCTTC
-	-	12	TRBV6-2/TRBV6-3	TRBJ1-2	CASSYAREGYTF	TGTGCCAGCAGTTACGCGCGGGAAGGCTACACCTTC
TRBD1	-	15	TRBV12-3/TRBV12-4	TRBJ1-5	CASRQGNRANQPQHF	TGTGCCAGCAGACAGGGGAATAGGGCTAATCAGCCCCAGCATTTT
-	-	14	TRBV4-1	TRBJ1-2	CASSQLAPDYGYTF	TGCGCCAGCAGCCAACTTGCCCCGGACTATGGCTACACCTTC
-	-	14	TRBV25-1	TRBJ2-1	CASSAARSYNEQFF	TGTGCCAGCAGTGCGGCGCGCTCCTACAATGAGCAGTTCTTC
TRBD2	-	13	TRBV7-8	TRBJ2-7	CASWTSGGYEQYF	TGTGCCAGCTGGACTAGCGGGGGCTACGAGCAGTACTTC
TRBD1	-	15	TRBV4-3	TRBJ1-5	CASSQDRTGIQPQHF	TGCGCCAGCAGCCAAGATCGGACAGGGATTCAGCCCCAGCATTTT
TRBD1	-	16	TRBV2	TRBJ2-3	CASSEVGQTYTDTQYF	TGTGCCAGCAGTGAAGTGGGACAGACATATACAGATACGCAGTATTTT
-	-	15	TRBV30	TRBJ1-2	CAWSPRQSPYYGYTF	TGTGCCTGGAGTCCCAGGCAGTCCCCGTACTATGGCTACACCTTC
-	-	15	TRBV5-1	TRBJ2-3	CASSLHPRLEDTQYF	TGCGCCAGCAGCTTGCACCCTAGACTAGAAGATACGCAGTATTTT
-	-	17	TRBV5-1	TRBJ2-3	CASSPGLGISPTDTQYF	TGCGCCAGCAGCCCCGGGTTAGGTATAAGCCCCACAGATACGCAGTATTTT
-	-	14	TRBV30	TRBJ2-2	CAWKIHTNTGELFF	TGTGCCTGGAAGATACATACGAACACCGGGGAGCTGTTTTTT
TRBD1	once	16	TRBV30	TRBJ1-6	CAWRQATGGRNSPLHF	TGTGCCTGGAGGCAAGCGACAGGGGGAAGGAATTCACCCCTCCACTTT
-	-	14	TRBV28	TRBJ1-4	CASSFGGGSEKLFF	TGTGCCAGCAGTTTTGGGGGAGGGAGTGAAAAACTGTTTTTT
-	-	13	TRBV5-4	TRBJ2-2	CASSFGGAGELFF	TGTGCCAGCAGCTTCGGCGGGGCCGGGGAGCTGTTTTTT
TRBD1	few	16	TRBV7-9	TRBJ1-6	CASSFRDRDINSPLHF	TGTGCCAGCAGCTTCCGGGACAGGGACATTAATTCACCCCTCCACTTT
-	-	12	TRBV9	TRBJ1-2	CASSVATYGYTF	TGTGCCAGCAGCGTAGCCACCTATGGCTACACCTTC
TRBD2	-	15	TRBV7-9	TRBJ2-3	CASSTQRGGTDTQYF	TGTGCCAGCAGCACTCAGCGGGGGGGCACAGATACGCAGTATTTT
TRBD1	once	14	TRBV29-1	TRBJ2-7	CSVPVPGQGYEQYF	TGCAGCGTACCAGTGCCGGGACAGGGCTACGAGCAGTACTTC